The 11 T cell receptor beta chains below were found in one sample sequenced in a study of resident and recirculating memory T cells in vitiligo. TCRdb's copy holds only in-frame clones and misses some; the assay was immunoSEQ multiplex PCR. This sample carries 40,000 to 45,000 clones, over 90% of them seen once, and the ten largest clones take 4.5%. Sequencing used blood. These receptors were obtained from a male donor with vitiligo.

The chain joins TRBV7-8 to TRBJ2-7; D possibly corresponds to TRBD1 (5 bases). V was clipped by 1 base and J by 2 bases, with 12 bases between them. The CDR3 is 15 amino acids. In germline, CDR1 is SGHVS, CDR2 FQNEAQ. The CDR3 bases are TGTGCCAGCAGCTTAGAGGCAGGGATCACCTACGAGCAGTACTTC. Its protein product is CASSLEAGITYEQYF.

The chain uses TRBV27 and TRBJ2-7, with unresolved D. The CDR3 has 13 amino acids. V lost 5 bases, J lost 3 bases, and 11 bases lay in between. The germline CDR1 and CDR2 sequences are MNHEY and SMNVEV (reference sequence). The CDR3 nucleotides read TGTGCCAGCAGTCCAGGAAGGCGCTACGAGCAGTACTTC. Its protein product is CASSPGRRYEQYF.

The V and J genes are TRBV29-1 and TRBJ1-2; TRBD1 agrees at 8 bases. Germline trimming cut 5 bases from V and 2 bases from J; bases unmatched to any gene: 4. The CDR3 extends over 13 amino acids. Germline values: CDR1 SQVTM, CDR2 ANQGSEA. This CDR3 is CSVTQGVNYGYTF. The CDR3 region has the DNA TGCAGCGTTACACAGGGGGTCAACTATGGCTACACCTTC.

In its sample, this clone was seen a few times. The chain links TRBV7-2 to TRBJ2-1, with D possibly being TRBD2 (7 bases). Looked up from germline, CDR1 is SGHTA and CDR2 is FQGNSA. V shed 5 bases and J shed 10 bases, with 15 bases lying between them. The CDR3 is 13 residues long. DNA of the CDR3: TGTGCCAGCAGCGTTGGGGGGGCCCGAGAGCAGTTCTTC. Translated, it gives CASSVGGAREQFF.

This rearrangement joins TRBV6-4 to TRBJ1-2; D not certain. Germline V CDR1 and CDR2: MRHNA, SNTAGT. V was cut by 8 bases and J by 3 bases, with 7 bases left in between. The length of the CDR3 is 11 residues. The CDR3 DNA follows: TGTGCCAGCGGAGATTACTATGGCTACACCTTC. It encodes CASGDYYGYTF.

The chain is built from TRBV10-3 and TRBJ2-1, with TRBD1 matching over 7 bases. Trimming took 0 bases from V and 7 from J; bases not matched to a gene: 6. The CDR3 sequence is 15 residues long. The V gene's germline CDR1 is ENHRY and CDR2 SYGVKD. CDR3 in DNA: TGTGCCATCAGTGAGTCGGACAGGACCACAAATGAGCAGTTCTTC. Its translation is CAISESDRTTNEQFF.

J is TRBJ2-7 and V is TRBV14, with a tentative D call TRBD1 (5 bases). The CDR3 covers 16 residues. Trimming shortened V by 0 bases and J by 2 bases, and 14 bases separated the two germline ends. Germline V CDR1 and CDR2: SGHDN, FVKESK. CDR3 in amino acids: CASSQDVRGPTYEQYF. The CDR3 DNA reads as TGTGCCAGCAGCCAAGATGTAAGGGGCCCCACCTACGAGCAGTACTTC.

To note about this clone: A junction boundary mismatches the germline segment, possibly from a read error. The chain combines TRBV7-7 with TRBJ2-3; 10 bases are a match to TRBD2. Germline V gene sequence: CDR1 SSHAT, CDR2 FNYEAQ (reference sequence). This CDR3 contains 16 residues. DNA of the CDR3: TGTGCTAGCAGCCGAGGGGGACTAGCGTTTACAGATACGCAGTATTTT. Its translation: CASSRGGLAFTDTQYF. The full variable domain, with the rest looked up from reference TRBV7-7 and TRBJ2-3, is GAGVSQSPRYKVTKRGQDVTLRCDPISSHATLYWYQQALGQGPEFLTYFNYEAQPDKSGLPSDRFSAERPEGSISTLTIQRTEQRDSAMYRCASSRGGLAFTDTQYFGPGTRLTVL.

The chain carries TRBV4-3 and TRBJ1-2; a possible D gene is TRBD1 (5 bases). Germline V gene lookup returns CDR1 LGHNA and CDR2 YSLEER. V lost 0 bases and J lost 7, with 9 bases in between. There are 13 residues in the CDR3. In DNA form, the CDR3 reads TGCGCCAGCAGCCAAGATCACGGGGGTGGCTACACCTTC. It specifies CASSQDHGGGYTF.

The chain is built from TRBV30 and TRBJ2-1; tentatively, D is TRBD2 (5 bases). The CDR3 loop spans 11 amino acids. Looked up from germline, CDR1 is GTSNPN and CDR2 is SVGIG (reference sequence). In DNA, the CDR3 is TGTTCTACTAGCTCCTACAATGAGCAGTTCTTC. It encodes CSTSSYNEQFF.

This chain connects TRBV7-2 to TRBJ1-2; the match to TRBD1 covers 9 bases. V dropped 5 bases and J dropped 7; count of bases not matched to a gene: 5. CDR1 and CDR2 from the germline V gene are SGHTA and FQGNSA. The CDR3 loop spans 13 amino acids. CDR3 in amino acids: CASSNTGGVGYTF. The CDR3 coding sequence is TGTGCCAGCAGCAACACAGGGGGCGTTGGCTACACCTTC.